This T cell receptor beta chain came from a study of regulatory T cells in long-lasting Graves disease. Comment on this clonotype: The antigen is not known. Only one base separates this from a far larger clonotype, so it likely reflects a read error.

The germline V gene has CDR1 MNHEY and CDR2 SVGEGT. CDR3 length: 16 residues. Study-level results: Patients with persistent Graves' had lower TCR diversity than newly diagnosed patients.

Described time point: newly diagnosed GD, antithyroid drugs for less than 3 months. Preparation of the TCR library used RNA extracted from PBMCs. Investigators prepared the TCR beta libraries by applying iRepertoire HTBI primers and Arm-PCR of CDR3 regions. As processed by the authors: Throughout the samples, researchers identified some 57 TRBV and about 15 TRBJ segments. TCRdb reprocessed the multiplex PCR reads via MiXCR and lists one record per CDR3 protein. For this entry, the V and J calls and clone size follow TCRdb and not the study's own pipeline. The data show 350,000 to 500,000 distinct CDR3 sequences, around 15% seen once. These data also formed part of another study, on T cells in Graves' hyperthyroidism and ophthalmopathy. From that study: Appearing also in blood were most of the thyroid clonotypes expanded above 0.001.

This chain joins TRBV6-2 or TRBV6-3 and TRBJ1-1; 12 bases fit TRBD1. The sequencing used peripheral blood mononuclear cells (PBMCs), collected at new diagnosis, from a patient treated with antithyroid drugs. The sequence was collected from a woman in her forties or fifties with Graves disease. CDR3 nucleotide sequence: TGTGCCGGCAGTCTCCGGGACAGGGGGCTAGACACTGAAGCTTTCTTT. It encodes CAGSLRDRGLDTEAFF.